One sample yielded the 27 T cell receptor beta chains listed below, sequenced in a study of T cells of healthy individuals. TCRdb called the 5' RACE reads again in MiXCR, with one record for every CDR3 protein. The sample includes 50,000 to 55,000 distinct CDR3 sequences, about 15% of them seen just once. These receptors came from a human donor in good health.

This clonotype was seen many times. The chain uses TRBV20-1 and TRBJ1-4; the D gene is possibly TRBD1 (5 bases). Germline CDR1 DFQATT, CDR2 SNEGSKA (reference sequence). Trimming removed 6 bases from V and 6 bases from J, with 11 bases in between. This CDR3 is 12 amino acids long. The CDR3 nucleotides read TGCAGTGCACACCAGGGTGATGAAAAACTGTTTTTT. It yields the protein CSAHQGDEKLFF.

The CDR3 spells CASSSTSAFTDTQYF. The CDR3 nucleotides are TGTGCCAGCAGCTCAACTAGCGCCTTCACAGATACGCAGTATTTT. The J gene is TRBJ2-3, the V gene TRBV5-4; TRBD2 matches at 7 bases. Germline assignment: CDR1 SGHNT and CDR2 YYREEE (reference sequence). This CDR3 comprises 15 residues. V gave up 3 bases and J gave up 2 bases; unmatched junction bases: 6.

This clonotype was counted between two and nine times. This rearrangement joins TRBV7-9 to TRBJ1-4; D is possibly TRBD1 (5 bases). The CDR3 extends over 13 amino acids. The germline gives CDR1 SEHNR, CDR2 FQNEAQ (reference sequence). Trimming removed 5 bases at V and 8 bases at J, with 12 bases between. The CDR3 DNA reads as TGTGCCAGCAGCAGGGGAAGGTTAGAAAAACTGTTTTTT. It codes for CASSRGRLEKLFF.

The sample holds many counts of this clonotype. The rearrangement joins TRBV20-1 to TRBJ2-1, with 7 bases matching TRBD2. The CDR3 totals 13 residues. J gave up 0 bases and V 6 bases, and 2 bases lay outside the gene matches. CDR1 DFQATT and CDR2 SNEGSKA come from the germline V gene (reference sequence). The CDR3 DNA reads as TGCAGTGCCGAGCGGGACTCCTACAATGAGCAGTTCTTC. Translation: CSAERDSYNEQFF.

This clonotype was observed many times. This sequence joins TRBV6-1 and TRBJ2-7; a weak D match, TRBD1 (6 bases). Deletions cut 0 bases from V and 5 bases from J, with 14 bases between. This CDR3 contains 15 residues. Looked up from germline, CDR1 is MNHNS and CDR2 is SASEGT. CDR3 sequence (DNA): TGTGCCAGCAGTGAAGCGCTTAGGGGGTCCAACGAGCAGTACTTC. As protein: CASSEALRGSNEQYF.

There are many counts of this clonotype. This sequence joins TRBV7-2 and TRBJ1-2; tentatively, D is TRBD1 (5 bases). V was trimmed by 5 bases and J by 2 bases, leaving 12 bases between them. The CDR3 spans 14 residues. Germline V gene lookup returns CDR1 SGHTA and CDR2 FQGNSA. The chain's CDR3 is CASSVDRDNYGYTF. The CDR3 DNA is TGTGCCAGCAGCGTTGACAGAGACAACTATGGCTACACCTTC.

This clonotype occurred many times. V gene TRBV7-2 combines with J gene TRBJ1-2; no firm D call. CDR1 SGHTA and CDR2 FQGNSA come from the germline V gene. The V end was cut by 2 bases, the J end by 8 bases, with 18 bases between. The CDR3 loop spans 15 amino acids. This CDR3 is CASSLQGQVVGGYTF. The CDR3, as DNA: TGTGCCAGCAGCTTACAAGGGCAGGTAGTGGGCGGCTACACCTTC.

This clonotype was recorded many times. The V call is TRBV4-3, the J call TRBJ1-2, with 7 bases aligning to TRBD1. The trim removed 0 bases at V and 4 bases at J, leaving 11 bases unmatched. CDR1 is LGHNA, CDR2 YSLEER, per germline. This CDR3 comprises 17 residues. The CDR3 sequence: CASSQDAGQRISYGYTF. CDR3 DNA: TGCGCCAGCAGCCAAGATGCGGGACAGCGCATCTCCTATGGCTACACCTTC.

This clonotype has just one count. A much larger clone lies a single base off, so this may be a read error. The CDR3 DNA sequence: TGTGCCAGCAGCTTGGCAGGGTGCACTGAAGCTTTCTTT. Protein product: CASSLAGCTEAFF. This chain joins TRBV7-9 and TRBJ1-1, with D maybe TRBD1 (5 bases). This CDR3 region has 13 residues. Germline V CDR1 and CDR2: SEHNR, FQNEAQ (reference sequence). V shed 3 bases and J shed 4 bases, with 9 bases lying between them.

This clonotype was detected a few times. This chain connects TRBV7-9 to TRBJ2-1; D is uncertain. Germline V gene lookup returns CDR1 SEHNR and CDR2 FQNEAQ (reference sequence). Trimming took off 2 bases at V and 8 bases at J, with 10 bases between the two ends. The CDR3 runs 13 residues. The chain's CDR3 is CASSLSVSDEQFF. The CDR3, as DNA: TGTGCCAGCAGCTTAAGTGTCAGCGATGAGCAGTTCTTC.

The V and J genes are TRBV6-1 and TRBJ1-6; 9 bases fit TRBD1. Trimming took 6 bases from V and 6 from J; bases not matched to a gene: 0. CDR3 length equals 13 residues. Germline-derived CDR1 and CDR2 are MNHNS and SASEGT. The CDR3 loop reads CASRDRGNSPLHF. For the CDR3, the DNA is TGTGCCAGCAGGGACAGGGGTAATTCACCCCTCCACTTT.

This clonotype was seen many times. The chain uses TRBV4-3 and TRBJ1-6; D remains unclear. Trimming took off 0 bases at V and 9 bases at J, with 12 bases between the two ends. This CDR3 spans 15 amino acids. The germline V gene has CDR1 LGHNA and CDR2 YSLEER. In DNA form, the CDR3 reads TGCGCCAGCAGCCAAGATTCCGGCAGAATTTCACCCCTCCACTTT. It translates to CASSQDSGRISPLHF.

This clonotype was counted between two and nine times. The chain joins TRBV4-3 to TRBJ1-1; 8 bases align to TRBD1. This CDR3 region has 15 residues. V lost 3 bases and J lost 5; bases outside the gene matches: 8. Germline assignment: CDR1 LGHNA and CDR2 YSLEER. CDR3 in amino acids: CASSQETGVRTEAFF. CDR3 DNA sequence: TGCGCCAGCAGCCAGGAGACAGGGGTTAGGACTGAAGCTTTCTTT.

Many counts were recorded for this clonotype. The chain has TRBV29-1 and TRBJ2-3, with D tentatively TRBD1 (6 bases). V was clipped by 6 bases and J by 1 base, with 14 bases between them. Germline V gene data show CDR1 as SQVTM and CDR2 as ANQGSEA. The length of the CDR3 is 14 residues. The CDR3 here is CSVADRSGTDTQYF. The DNA of the CDR3 is TGCAGCGTCGCCGACAGGTCGGGCACAGATACGCAGTATTTT.

There are many counts of this clonotype. J is TRBJ1-4 and V is TRBV24-1; tentative D call: TRBD1 (5 bases). CDR3 length: 12 amino acids. The V end was cut by 4 bases, the J end by 7 bases, with 6 bases between. Looked up from germline, CDR1 is KGHDR and CDR2 is SFDVKD. The CDR3 region has the DNA TGTGCCACCAGTGAGGGGACTGAAAAACTGTTTTTT. Protein product: CATSEGTEKLFF.

This clonotype was counted only a few times. The chain couples TRBV21-1 to TRBJ2-3; the table names TRBD2, a call not compared with the DNA. TRBV21-1 is a pseudogene. The length of the CDR3 is 16 residues. CDR3 DNA: TGTGCCAGTAGCATGGGGGTAGGGCCTAGCACAGATACGCAGTATTTT. Translating gives CASSMGVGPSTDTQYF.

This clonotype was seen ten or more times. The chain has TRBV20-1 and TRBJ2-1; 7 positions agree with TRBD2. This CDR3 has 14 residues. CDR1 DFQATT and CDR2 SNEGSKA come from the germline V gene (reference sequence). V trimming: 6 bases; J trimming: 3 bases; junction bases outside the gene matches: 8. The CDR3 sequence is CSAHGERDYNEQFF. CDR3 coding DNA: TGCAGTGCCCATGGGGAGCGGGACTACAATGAGCAGTTCTTC.

This clonotype was counted only a few times. This rearrangement joins TRBV7-9 to TRBJ2-1, with 13 nucleotides matching TRBD2. CDR3 size: 19 residues. CDR1 SEHNR and CDR2 FQNEAQ come from the germline V gene (reference sequence). Trimming at V came to 5 bases and at J to 6 bases, leaving 16 bases not matched to a gene. The CDR3, as DNA: TGTGCCAGCAGCCCCGACTCCGGGACTAGCGGGGCCCCCAGCAATGAGCAGTTCTTC. Translating it yields CASSPDSGTSGAPSNEQFF.

There are a few counts of this clonotype. The V and J genes are TRBV7-3 and TRBJ2-6; D perhaps matches TRBD1 (8 bases). V lost 3 bases and J 2 bases, leaving 17 bases between the germline ends. The CDR3 has 18 residues. CDR1 SGHTA and CDR2 FQGTGA come from the germline V gene. This CDR3 reads CASSFQGASGTGANVLTF. DNA of the CDR3: TGTGCCAGCAGCTTTCAGGGGGCTAGCGGCACTGGGGCCAACGTCCTGACTTTC.

The chain combines TRBV5-1 with TRBJ2-7; weak D call: TRBD2 (6 bases). CDR3 length: 14 amino acids. The V gene's germline CDR1 is SGHRS and CDR2 YFSETQ. The V end lost 0 bases, the J end lost 11 bases, and 18 bases lay between the germline ends. DNA of the CDR3: TGCGCCAGCAGCTTGGGGGAGGCCCTCAATAAGAAGTACTTC. This encodes CASSLGEALNKKYF.

The V gene is TRBV5-1, the J gene TRBJ2-1; 13 positions match TRBD2. Unmatched junction bases numbered 17, after V lost 4 bases and J lost 4 bases. This CDR3 spans 20 amino acids. Germline V gene data show CDR1 as SGHRS and CDR2 as YFSETQ. The CDR3 reads CASSRTTLAGGPKTYNEQFF. The CDR3 DNA reads TGCGCCAGCAGCCGTACGACACTAGCGGGAGGGCCGAAAACATACAATGAGCAGTTCTTC. The full variable domain, with the rest looked up from reference TRBV5-1 and TRBJ2-1, is KAGVTQTPRYLIKTRGQQVTLSCSPISGHRSVSWYQQTPGQGLQFLFEYFSETQRNKGNFPGRFSGRQFSNSRSEMNVSTLELGDSALYLCASSRTTLAGGPKTYNEQFFGPGTRLTVL.

This clonotype appeared a few times. The rearrangement joins TRBV5-1 to TRBJ2-1, with TRBD1 matching 9 bases. Germline V CDR1 and CDR2: SGHRS, YFSETQ. The CDR3 has 14 residues. V gave up 6 bases and J gave up 7 bases; unmatched junction bases: 8. The CDR3 is CASIEGTGLNEQFF. CDR3 coding DNA: TGCGCCAGCATAGAAGGGACAGGGCTGAATGAGCAGTTCTTC.

The V and J genes are TRBV19 and TRBJ1-1; 8 nucleotides match TRBD1. Germline CDR1 and CDR2: LNHDA and SQIVND (reference sequence). V lost 10 bases, J lost 1 base, and 5 bases stayed unmatched. CDR3 length: 13 amino acids. This CDR3 is CATRQGSNTEAFF. CDR3 bases: TGTGCCACCCGACAGGGGTCGAACACTGAAGCTTTCTTT.

J is TRBJ2-3 and V is TRBV5-1, with TRBD2 matching over 11 bases. The V gene end was trimmed by 4 bases and the J gene end by 4 bases; junction bases not matched to a gene: 5. Germline-derived CDR1 and CDR2 are SGHRS and YFSETQ. This CDR3 is 15 amino acids long. Here the CDR3 reads CASSTTSGIADTQYF. In nucleotides, the CDR3 is TGCGCCAGCAGCACGACTAGCGGGATTGCAGATACGCAGTATTTT. Together with reference TRBV5-1 and TRBJ2-3, the CDR3 gives the full variable domain: KAGVTQTPRYLIKTRGQQVTLSCSPISGHRSVSWYQQTPGQGLQFLFEYFSETQRNKGNFPGRFSGRQFSNSRSEMNVSTLELGDSALYLCASSTTSGIADTQYFGPGTRLTVL.

This clonotype was counted a few times. The chain joins TRBV6-5 to TRBJ2-7; TRBD2 might be the D (6 bases). V lost 10 bases to trimming and J lost 0 bases, with 10 bases between them. The length of the CDR3 is 12 residues. In germline, CDR1 is MNHEY, CDR2 SVGAGI. CDR3 DNA sequence: TGTGCCACAGAGGGAGGCTCCTACGAGCAGTACTTC. This codes for CATEGGSYEQYF.

This clonotype was observed a handful of times. This chain uses TRBV11-1 with TRBJ2-5; TRBD1 aligns across 12 bases. This CDR3 spans 16 amino acids. Germline loops: CDR1 SGHAT, CDR2 FQDESV (reference sequence). V lost 4 bases, J lost 7 bases, and 10 bases stayed unmatched. CDR3 sequence: CASSSGPGQGAGTQYF. Here the CDR3 DNA reads TGTGCCAGCAGCTCGGGACCGGGACAGGGGGCCGGGACCCAGTACTTC.

The V call is TRBV28, the J call TRBJ2-7; TRBD2 agrees at 8 bases. This CDR3 is built from 16 residues. CDR1 and CDR2 from the germline V gene are MDHEN and SYDVKM. The ends lost 5 bases at V and 9 bases at J; junction bases unmatched: 18. CDR3 nucleotides: TGTGCCAGCAGTGACTCGCTAATTGGCGGGAGGTCCAGGCAGTACTTC. Amino acids: CASSDSLIGGRSRQYF.